A selection of T cell receptor beta chains follows, all from one sample in a study of shared clonotypes between healthy human individuals. Here immunoSEQ multiplex PCR was the method, and the copy in TCRdb shows in-frame clones only, minus some. The sample lists 2 million or so clones; less than 95% were seen once. Material for sequencing was naive CD8+ T cells sorted from blood. These receptors originate from a man aged 18 to 30 in good health. CDR3s include the opening cysteine and the closing phenylalanine or tryptophan. D genes are given only for firm matches.

len | j_gene | v_gene | d_gene | CDR3aa | CDR3nt
15 | TRBJ2-5 | TRBV15 | . | CATSTLAELQETQYF | TGTGCCACCAGCACCTTAGCGGAACTCCAAGAGACCCAGTACTTC
13 | TRBJ2-7 | TRBV6-5 | . | CASSYSPGQEQYF | TGTGCCAGCAGTTACTCACCGGGACAAGAGCAGTACTTC
14 | TRBJ2-1 | TRBV6-5 | . | CASKSSWGGDEQFF | TGTGCCAGCAAATCTAGCTGGGGGGGCGATGAGCAGTTCTTC
18 | TRBJ1-5 | TRBV14 | . | CASSQSKGQGGFMQPQHF | TGTGCCAGCAGCCAATCGAAAGGGCAGGGCGGTTTTATGCAGCCCCAGCATTTT
14 | TRBJ2-5 | TRBV5-5 | . | CASSHPGRQETQYF | TGTGCCAGCAGCCACCCGGGCAGACAAGAGACCCAGTACTTC
17 | TRBJ2-7 | TRBV4-2 | TRBD2 | CASSQGNPSGGSYEQYF | TGTGCCAGCAGCCAGGGGAACCCTAGCGGGGGCTCCTACGAGCAGTACTTC
14 | TRBJ2-7 | TRBV19 | . | CASSIVSGSYEQYF | TGTGCCAGTAGTATAGTTTCGGGGTCCTACGAGCAGTACTTC
13 | TRBJ2-7 | TRBV7-2 | TRBD2 | CASSLLGGYEQYF | TGTGCCAGCAGCTTACTCGGGGGGTACGAGCAGTACTTC
15 | TRBJ2-7 | TRBV5-4 | . | CASSLPHEGTYEQYF | TGTGCCAGCAGCTTGCCACACGAGGGCACCTACGAGCAGTACTTC
14 | TRBJ1-2 | TRBV6-5 | . | CASSYSEGPYGYTF | TGTGCCAGCAGTTACTCTGAGGGGCCCTATGGCTACACCTTC
13 | TRBJ1-2 | TRBV14 | TRBD1 | CASSVTGAGGYTF | TGTGCCAGCAGCGTGACAGGGGCGGGTGGCTACACCTTC
19 | TRBJ1-6 | TRBV5-6 | TRBD1 | CASSLVVGTESSYNSPLHF | TGTGCCAGCAGCTTGGTTGTCGGGACAGAGAGCTCCTATAATTCACCCCTCCACTTT
13 | TRBJ2-7 | TRBV5-1 | . | CASSLGGANEQYF | TGCGCCAGCAGCTTGGGTGGGGCCAACGAGCAGTACTTC